This T cell receptor (beta chain) originates from a study of identical twins. Notes on the study in general: Out-of-frame alpha sequences common to twins exhibited a surplus of low generation probability. For zero-insertion analyses, partial confounding could come from invariant MAIT and iNKT cells.

MiXCR, applied by TCRdb to the 5' RACE reads, yields one record per CDR3 protein. The sample has 1.5 million to 2 million distinct CDR3 sequences; less than 35% are singletons. The CDR3 has 13 amino acids. Trimming removed 0 bases from V and 11 bases from J, with 13 bases in between. Germline CDR1 and CDR2: LGHNA and YNFKEQ. In regard to this clonotype: The antigen is not known.

This rearrangement joins TRBV4-2 to TRBJ2-5; TRBD1 might be the D (6 bases). The clonotype was recovered from a newborn girl in good health. Sequencing input: cord blood. The CDR3 loop reads CASSQDGDNEQYF. CDR3 DNA sequence: TGTGCCAGCAGCCAAGACGGGGACAATGAGCAGTACTTC.